The 23 T cell receptor beta chains below were found in one sample sequenced in a study of regulatory T cells in long-lasting Graves disease. Time point denoted: newly diagnosed GD, antithyroid drugs for less than 3 months. The TCR library was made from RNA that had been extracted from PBMCs in TRIzol. Through Arm-PCR of CDR3 regions and iRepertoire HTBI primers, TCR beta libraries were built. One entry per CDR3 protein, called by TCRdb with MiXCR from the multiplex PCR reads. The sample includes around 250,000 distinct CDR3 sequences, about a sixth of them seen just once. The specimen comprised peripheral blood mononuclear cells (PBMCs), sampled at new diagnosis, from a patient treated with antithyroid drugs. The receptors shown here come from a female donor with Graves disease.

This clonotype was counted once. This sequence joins TRBV10-3 and TRBJ2-7; D might be TRBD1 (5 bases). With 3 bases removed from V and 0 bases from J, the gap between germline ends came to 9 bases. CDR1 and CDR2 from the germline V gene are ENHRY and SYGVKD. This CDR3 has 14 residues. The CDR3 DNA is TGTGCCATCAGTGAATCTGACAGCTCCTACGAGCAGTACTTC. Its translation is CAISESDSSYEQYF.

The J gene is TRBJ2-2, the V gene TRBV5-1; TRBD1 agrees at 8 bases. This CDR3 comprises 15 residues. V shed 2 bases and J 1 base; nucleotides not matched to a gene: 1. Looked up from germline, CDR1 is SGHRS and CDR2 is YFSETQ. DNA for the CDR3: TGCGCCAGCAGCTTCGGGACAGGGAACACCGGGGAGCTGTTTTTT. Translation: CASSFGTGNTGELFF.

This clonotype was seen many times. Here the CDR3 reads CATSGDYPNNEQFF. The CDR3 nucleotides read TGTGCCACCAGTGGGGACTACCCAAACAATGAGCAGTTCTTC. This sequence joins TRBV24-1 and TRBJ2-1, with 7 nucleotides matching TRBD2. V shed 5 bases, J shed 5 bases, and the junction held 5 bases outside the gene matches. Germline CDR1 reads KGHDR; CDR2 reads SFDVKD. This CDR3 is built from 14 residues.

In this sample, this clonotype turned up many times. V gene TRBV19 combines with J gene TRBJ1-5; TRBD1 aligns across 10 bases. Per germline, CDR1 LNHDA and CDR2 SQIVND (reference sequence). V was pared by 3 bases and J by 4 bases, with 6 bases of the junction left unmatched. This CDR3 is 16 amino acids long. CDR3 residues: CASSMMTGGRNQPQHF. CDR3 sequence (DNA): TGTGCCAGTAGTATGATGACAGGGGGCAGGAATCAGCCCCAGCATTTT.

The CDR3 DNA sequence: TGTGCCAGCAGCCAGGGCGGAGGGGGAACCGGGGAGCTGTTTTTT. Translating it yields CASSQGGGGTGELFF. The chain carries TRBV3-1 and TRBJ2-2, with D perhaps assigned TRBD1 or TRBD2 (6 bases each). The ends were cut back, 3 bases at V and 5 bases at J, with 13 bases in the middle. This CDR3 has 15 residues. Per germline, CDR1 LGHDT and CDR2 YNNKEL (reference sequence).

This clonotype was seen a single time. Since a far larger clone is one base different, this is likely a read error. This CDR3 reads CASSSDWGGEQYF. The CDR3 DNA sequence: TGTGCCAGCAGCTCCGACTGGGGAGGCGAGCAGTACTTC. J is TRBJ2-7 and V is TRBV30, with D possibly TRBD2 on 6 matching bases. Trimming pared 8 bases from V and 6 bases from J, leaving 20 bases between. This CDR3 comprises 13 residues. CDR1 and CDR2 (germline): GTSNPN, SVGIG (reference sequence).

A word on this clonotype: A much larger clone sits a single nucleotide away, making a read error possible. This chain joins TRBV7-2 and TRBJ1-2; 10 nucleotides align to TRBD1. This CDR3 has 15 residues. V trimming: 4 bases; J trimming: 4 bases; junction bases outside the gene matches: 6. Germline CDR1 SGHTA, CDR2 FQGNSA. CDR3 residues: CASSSAGTGVYGYTF. The CDR3, as DNA: TGTGCCAGCAGCTCGGCCGGGACAGGGGTCTATGGCTACACCTTC.

The J gene is TRBJ2-3, the V gene TRBV20-1, with TRBD2 matching 12 bases. CDR1 and CDR2 (germline): DFQATT, SNEGSKA (reference sequence). The junction had 11 bases not matched to a gene; V was cut back by 5 bases and J by 5 bases. This CDR3 comprises 16 residues. The CDR3 DNA follows: TGCAGTGCTTCCGGGGCTAGCGGGAGGGCCGTAGATACGCAGTATTTT. It codes for CSASGASGRAVDTQYF.

This clonotype appeared many times. The V and J genes are TRBV6-2 or TRBV6-3 and TRBJ2-3; TRBD2 might be the D (6 bases). Trimming removed 6 bases from V and 0 bases from J, with 10 bases in between. Germline values: CDR1 MNHEY, CDR2 SVGEGT. The CDR3 totals 14 residues. The CDR3, as DNA: TGTGCCAGCAGCGGACTACTCAGCACAGATACGCAGTATTTT. It is translated as CASSGLLSTDTQYF.

This clonotype was recorded at least ten times. The chain links TRBV7-9 to TRBJ2-2; D is undetermined. The CDR3 sequence is 12 residues long. Germline CDR1 and CDR2: SEHNR and FQNEAQ (reference sequence). V dropped 5 bases and J dropped 9 bases, with 10 bases sitting between them. CDR3 bases: TGTGCCAGCAGCAAACAGCACCGGGAGCTGTTTTTT. Its protein product is CASSKQHRELFF.

In this sample, this clonotype turned up many times. V and J are TRBV27 and TRBJ1-1, with a possible D match to TRBD1 (5 bases). In germline, CDR1 is MNHEY, CDR2 SMNVEV (reference sequence). The length of the CDR3 is 13 residues. The ends were cut back, 3 bases at V and 5 bases at J, with 10 bases in the middle. In DNA, the CDR3 is TGTGCCAGCAGTTTGGAGGGGCCGACTGAAGCTTTCTTT. Translating it yields CASSLEGPTEAFF.

The table lists this clonotype with many counts. The rearrangement joins TRBV18 to TRBJ1-1, with 8 bases fitting TRBD1. Germline trimming cut 6 bases from V and 6 bases from J; bases unmatched to any gene: 6. CDR1 is KGHSH and CDR2 is LQKENI in the germline V gene. CDR3 length: 13 amino acids. CDR3 DNA sequence: TGTGCCAGCTCCCCCGGGACAGGCGCTGAAGCTTTCTTT. Translation gives CASSPGTGAEAFF.

This clonotype was recorded many times. This chain connects TRBV13 to TRBJ1-1, with D perhaps TRBD1 (6 bases). This CDR3 has 14 residues. Trimming took off 6 bases at V and 1 base at J, with 12 bases between the two ends. Germline values: CDR1 PRHDT, CDR2 FYEKMQ (reference sequence). CDR3 nucleotides: TGTGCCAGCAGTCAGGACAGAGAGAACACTGAAGCTTTCTTT. Translation: CASSQDRENTEAFF.

This clonotype was counted a few times. V gene TRBV6-2 or TRBV6-3 combines with J gene TRBJ1-4; D is unclear. CDR1 and CDR2 (germline): MNHEY, SVGEGT. Trimming took 2 bases from V and 3 from J, leaving 10 bases between them. This CDR3 contains 15 residues. The CDR3 protein is CASSYPGQANEKLFF. CDR3 bases: TGTGCCAGCAGTTACCCCGGGCAGGCTAATGAAAAACTGTTTTTT.

V usage is TRBV9 and J usage is TRBJ2-7, with TRBD2 identical over 8 bases. CDR3 length equals 15 residues. Germline assignment: CDR1 SGDLS and CDR2 YYNGEE. V was pared by 0 bases and J by 4 bases, with 6 bases of the junction left unmatched. The CDR3, as DNA: TGTGCCAGCAGCGTAGTCGGGAGGGCCGGGTACGAGCAGTACTTC. Amino acids: CASSVVGRAGYEQYF.

This clonotype has at least ten counts. The chain has TRBV30 and TRBJ2-6; TRBD2 matches 8 bases. From germline, CDR1 is GTSNPN and CDR2 SVGIG (reference sequence). This CDR3 region has 17 residues. The V segment lost 1 base and the J segment 2 bases; nucleotides outside the gene matches: 7. The CDR3 DNA is TGTGCCTGGAGTGGGTTAGCGGGGAATGCTGGGGCCAACGTCCTGACTTTC. This codes for CAWSGLAGNAGANVLTF.

In its sample, this clonotype was seen many times. The CDR3 DNA reads as TGTGCCAGCAGCCCGGGGACAGCTCTAGATACGCAGTATTTT. Amino acid sequence: CASSPGTALDTQYF. The chain joins TRBV7-9 to TRBJ2-3; 7 bases line up with TRBD1. This CDR3 spans 14 amino acids. The V gene end was trimmed by 5 bases and the J gene end by 5 bases; junction bases not matched to a gene: 7. Germline CDR1 reads SEHNR; CDR2 reads FQNEAQ (reference sequence).

Comment on this clonotype: A much bigger clone sits one base away, suggesting this may be a read error. CDR3 protein: CASSEQSLGNIRYF. DNA of the CDR3: TGTGCCAGCAGTGAACAGTCTCTCGGAAACATTCGGTACTTC. V usage is TRBV6-2 or TRBV6-3 and J usage is TRBJ2-4; D ambiguous. This CDR3 region has 14 residues. Germline assignment: CDR1 MNHEY and CDR2 SVGEGT.

The gene calls are TRBV24-1 and TRBJ2-7; 15 bases fit TRBD2. Trimming at V came to 0 bases and at J to 4 bases, leaving 3 bases not matched to a gene. The CDR3 extends over 17 amino acids. Germline CDR1 is KGHDR and CDR2 is SFDVKD. CDR3 DNA: TGTGCCACCAGTGATTTGGCCGGGACTAGCGGGAGGTACGAGCAGTACTTC. Its translation: CATSDLAGTSGRYEQYF.

The chain has TRBV18 and TRBJ1-4; the D is unclear. CDR1 and CDR2 from the germline V gene are KGHSH and LQKENI. The V end was cut by 3 bases, the J end by 1 base, with 3 bases between. The CDR3 length is 13 residues. CDR3 sequence (DNA): TGTGCCAGCTCACCGGGAACTAATGAAAAACTGTTTTTT. Protein product: CASSPGTNEKLFF.

This clonotype was observed many times. The chain uses TRBV13 and TRBJ1-1; D uncertain. Germline CDR1 reads PRHDT; CDR2 reads FYEKMQ (reference sequence). The CDR3 consists of 14 residues. V gave up 2 bases and J gave up 8 bases, with 15 bases separating them. CDR3 sequence (DNA): TGTGCCAGCAGCTTATTTATACTAGAGAGGGAAGCTTTCTTT. It translates to CASSLFILEREAFF.

The J gene is TRBJ2-1, the V gene TRBV4-3; 7 bases match TRBD1. CDR1 and CDR2 (germline): LGHNA, YSLEER. V lost 2 bases, J lost 6 bases, and 4 bases stayed unmatched. The CDR3 runs 14 residues. The CDR3 region is CASSQRGPINEQFF. The CDR3 DNA reads as TGCGCCAGCAGCCAAAGGGGGCCAATCAATGAGCAGTTCTTC.

The table lists this clonotype with many counts. The chain combines TRBV9 with TRBJ2-7, with TRBD1 matching 7 bases. This CDR3 spans 14 amino acids. Per germline, CDR1 SGDLS and CDR2 YYNGEE. The ends lost 0 bases at V and 6 bases at J; junction bases unmatched: 6. Here the CDR3 reads CASSVEQGNFEQYF. In DNA form, the CDR3 reads TGTGCCAGCAGCGTAGAACAGGGGAACTTCGAGCAGTACTTC.